The entry that follows covers one TCR beta chain sequence. Original methodology: Reference gene primers were amplified, and this amplification served to estimate nucleated cell counts. Data came from immunoSEQ multiplex PCR; TCRdb stores just in-frame clones and leaves some out. V and J calls and clone size are copied from that table; D and trimming were computed from the DNA. The data show approximately 200,000 clones, with about nine tenths seen just once and 10% held by the top ten. The data belong to a study of blood T cell repertoires in COVID-19. Study-level background: Sources were T cells, B-cell-depleted T cells, or PBMCs; the material itself was cDNA or gDNA.

Adults between about 18 and 89 years of age took part from 20 to 25 US areas. Donors were grouped by their self-reported clinical history. CDR1 is SNHLY, CDR2 FYNNEI, per germline. The CDR3 length is 13 residues. Trimming removed 8 bases at V and 0 bases at J, with 10 bases between. What was sequenced was PBMCs or T cells enriched from blood (not recorded which). V and J are TRBV2 and TRBJ1-1; no reliable D call. This receptor was identified in a man in his late teens or twenties with acute COVID-19. The CDR3 bases are TGTGCCAGCCTTGGCAGTGTGAACACTGAAGCTTTCTTT. This codes for CASLGSVNTEAFF.